This T cell receptor beta chain stems from a study of identical twins. The CDR3 length is 13 residues. Trimming pared 8 bases from V and 0 bases from J, leaving 10 bases between. The V gene's germline CDR1 is ENHRY and CDR2 SYGVKD. Template switching added a universal primer binding site, and final cDNA carried unique molecular identifiers. TCRdb reprocessed the 5' RACE reads with MiXCR, giving one entry per CDR3 protein. The data hold 1.5 million to 2 million distinct CDR3 sequences, with less than 35% observed a single time. This clonotype came up a few times. This clonotype was obtained from a newborn girl in good health. What was sequenced was cord blood. The V and J genes are TRBV10-3 and TRBJ2-5, with TRBD2 as a possible D gene (5 bases). The CDR3 sequence is CAIRAEHQETQYF. The CDR3 nucleotides are TGTGCCATCCGAGCGGAACACCAAGAGACCCAGTACTTC.